The T cell receptor (beta chain) described here comes from a study of blood T cell repertoires in COVID-19. Study-wide background: Samples taken during acute and convalescent COVID-19 were collected in the United States, Italy and Spain. T cells, B-cell-depleted T cells, or PBMCs provided the cDNA or gDNA that served as material.

Trimming pared 4 bases from V and 1 base from J, leaving 2 bases between. This CDR3 has 11 residues. Germline CDR1 is SGHRS and CDR2 is YFSETQ. Method: immunoSEQ multiplex PCR; TCRdb's copy keeps in-frame clones and lacks some. Found here are around 23,000 clones, approximately 74% of them singletons; the top ten hold 5% to 8%. The sample taken for sequencing was peripheral blood. The chain recombines TRBV5-1 with TRBJ2-5, with D uncertain. The sequence was collected from a man aged 50 to 60 with COVID-19, enrolled during active disease. The CDR3 DNA reads TGCGCCAGCAGCCTCCAAGAGACCCAGTACTTC. This gives the protein CASSLQETQYF.